Reported below is one T cell receptor (beta chain). At one end, the junction sequence differs from germline, possibly due to a read error. The CDR3 totals 15 residues. CDR1 is SGHAT, CDR2 FQNNGV, per germline. The entry originates in a study of shared clonotypes between healthy human individuals. The study ran the assay at deep level. Every immunoSEQ plate was one replicate of a subset's evenly spread DNA. PCR replicates performed on unsorted PBMC used around 310 ng DNA, approximately 33,000 T cell genomes. Libraries were prepared by immunoSEQ multiplex PCR; TCRdb keeps only in-frame clonotypes and omits some of them. This sample yields under 600,000 clones, of which 60% to 80% are seen a single time; about an eighth belongs to the top ten. The donor population consisted of healthy HIV-negative adults with no recent acute infections or vaccinations.

The rearrangement joins TRBV11-2 to TRBJ2-2; 9 bases align to TRBD1. This receptor was taken from a woman aged 40 to 50 in good health. Some clones in this sample may be carry-over from other donors' samples. The sequencing sample was made of PBMCs. In nucleotides, the CDR3 is TGTGCCAGCAGCAAAGGACAGGGGAACACCGGGGAGCCGTTTTTT. It encodes CASSKGQGNTGEPFF.